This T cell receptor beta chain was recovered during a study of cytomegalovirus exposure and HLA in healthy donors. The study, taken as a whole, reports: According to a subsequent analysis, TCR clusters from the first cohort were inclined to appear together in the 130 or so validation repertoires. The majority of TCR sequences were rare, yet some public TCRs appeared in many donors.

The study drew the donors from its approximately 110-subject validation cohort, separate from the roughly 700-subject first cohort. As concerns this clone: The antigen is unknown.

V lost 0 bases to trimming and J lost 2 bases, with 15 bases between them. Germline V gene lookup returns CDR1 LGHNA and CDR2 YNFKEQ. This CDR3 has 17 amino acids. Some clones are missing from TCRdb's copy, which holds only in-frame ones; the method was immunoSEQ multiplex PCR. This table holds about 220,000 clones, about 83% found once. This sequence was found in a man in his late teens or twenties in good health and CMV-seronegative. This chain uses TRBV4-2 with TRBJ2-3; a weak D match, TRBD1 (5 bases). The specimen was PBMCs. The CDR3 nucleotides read TGTGCCAGCAGCCAAGATTTCAGGGCGGCGGTCACAGATACGCAGTATTTT. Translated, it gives CASSQDFRAAVTDTQYF.